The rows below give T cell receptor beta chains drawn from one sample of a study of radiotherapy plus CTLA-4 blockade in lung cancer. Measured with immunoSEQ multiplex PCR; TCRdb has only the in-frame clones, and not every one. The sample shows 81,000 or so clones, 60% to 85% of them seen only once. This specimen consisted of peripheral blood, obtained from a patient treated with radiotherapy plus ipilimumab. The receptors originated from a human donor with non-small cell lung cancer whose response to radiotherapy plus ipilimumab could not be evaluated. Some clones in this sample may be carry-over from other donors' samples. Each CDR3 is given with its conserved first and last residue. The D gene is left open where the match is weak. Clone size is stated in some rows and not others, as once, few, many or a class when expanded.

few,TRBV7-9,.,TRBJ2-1,CASSLKRNEQFF,TGTGCCAGCAGCTTAAAGAGGAATGAGCAGTTCTTC
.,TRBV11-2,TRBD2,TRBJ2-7,CASSQETSGGYEQYF,TGTGCCAGCAGCCAGGAGACTAGCGGGGGGTACGAGCAGTACTTC
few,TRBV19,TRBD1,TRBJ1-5,CASSARDSNQPQHF,TGTGCCAGTAGTGCACGGGACAGTAATCAGCCCCAGCATTTT
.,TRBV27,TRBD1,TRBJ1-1,CASSFRGGQGQPMNTEAFF,TGTGCCAGCAGTTTCCGGGGTGGACAGGGCCAACCCATGAACACTGAAGCTTTCTTT
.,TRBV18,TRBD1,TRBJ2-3,CASSSGTVSDTQYF,TGTGCCAGCTCCTCCGGGACAGTCTCAGATACGCAGTATTTT
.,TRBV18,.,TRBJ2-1,CASSQQGGGAYNEQFF,TGTGCCAGCTCACAACAAGGGGGGGGCGCGTACAATGAGCAGTTCTTC
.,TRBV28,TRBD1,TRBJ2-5,CASSPGTGGGETQYF,TGTGCCAGCAGCCCCGGGACAGGAGGTGGAGAGACCCAGTACTTC
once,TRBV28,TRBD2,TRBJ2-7,CASSLRLAGGPHEQYF,TGTGCCAGCAGTTTAAGGCTGGCGGGGGGGCCACACGAGCAGTACTTC
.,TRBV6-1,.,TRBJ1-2,CASSQQETNYGYTF,TGTGCCAGCAGTCAACAGGAGACTAACTATGGCTACACCTTC
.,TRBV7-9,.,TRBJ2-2,CASNSRGVRDEELFF,TGTGCCAGCAACTCTCGGGGCGTGCGGGACGAGGAGCTGTTTTTT
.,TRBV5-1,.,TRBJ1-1,CASSLTGKAFGTEAFF,TGCGCCAGCAGCTTGACAGGGAAGGCGTTTGGCACTGAAGCTTTCTTT
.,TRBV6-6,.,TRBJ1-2,CASSYWGQGYGYTF,TGTGCCAGCAGTTATTGGGGGCAGGGCTATGGCTACACCTTC
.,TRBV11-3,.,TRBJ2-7,CASSLGGSSSYEQYF,TGTGCCAGCAGCTTAGGCGGCAGCAGCTCCTACGAGCAGTACTTC
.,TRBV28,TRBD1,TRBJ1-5,CASSKQGTSNQPQHF,TGTGCCAGCAGTAAACAGGGGACTAGCAATCAGCCCCAGCATTTT
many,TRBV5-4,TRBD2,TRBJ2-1,CASSLRVERGLRFPQFF,TGTGCCAGCAGCTTACGGGTCGAGCGGGGACTACGTTTTCCACAGTTCTTC
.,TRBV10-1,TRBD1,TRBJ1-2,CASRNPGQEGYTF,TGCGCCAGCAGGAACCCTGGACAGGAGGGCTACACCTTC
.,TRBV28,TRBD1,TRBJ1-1,CASSLPGQGGRTEAFF,TGTGCCAGCAGTCTCCCCGGACAGGGAGGGAGGACTGAAGCTTTCTTT
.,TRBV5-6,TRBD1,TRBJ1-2,CASSGARGTGGYGYTF,TGTGCCAGCAGCGGCGCCCGCGGGACAGGGGGCTATGGCTACACCTTC
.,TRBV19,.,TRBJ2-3,CASSILAGVYQDTQYF,TGTGCCAGTAGTATTCTGGCAGGGGTCTATCAAGATACGCAGTATTTT
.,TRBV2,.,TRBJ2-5,CASRATYQETQYF,TGTGCCAGCAGAGCCACTTATCAAGAGACCCAGTACTTC